This T cell receptor beta chain was captured by sequencing in a study of blood T cell repertoires in COVID-19. CDR1 and CDR2 (germline): MGHRA, YSYEKL. Trimming took off 4 bases at V and 3 bases at J, with 10 bases between the two ends. CDR3 length: 13 residues. Assay used: immunoSEQ multiplex PCR; TCRdb lists only in-frame clones, some missing. The top ten hold 9.5% to 11% of the sample, which has approximately 260,000 clones, over 75% seen once. The TCR sequence derives from a woman in her seventies with acute or convalescent COVID-19. Input material: peripheral blood. The rearrangement links TRBV4-1 to TRBJ2-7, with D perhaps matching TRBD1 (5 bases). DNA of the CDR3: TGCGCCAGCAGCCTACAGGTGAACTACGAGCAGTACTTC. It codes for CASSLQVNYEQYF.